Following are 26 T cell receptor beta chains from one sample sequenced in a study of metastatic and nonmetastatic thyroid tumors. TCRdb reprocessed the PCR reads via MiXCR. This repertoire shows about 15,000 clones, 3.7% found once; its top ten account for around a quarter. Patients were all untreated before their thyroid surgery. Sequenced sample: tumor tissue. The receptors derive from a female donor with papillary thyroid cancer or a benign thyroid nodule (not recorded which). Some clones in this sample may be carry-over from other donors' samples.

This clone came up a few times. The CDR3 region is CASSLWDYQPQHF. Here the CDR3 DNA reads TGTGCCAGCAGTTTGTGGGACTATCAGCCCCAGCATTTT. The chain couples TRBV12-3 or TRBV12-4 to TRBJ1-5, with D possibly TRBD1 on 5 matching bases. The CDR3 covers 13 residues. V shed 3 bases and J shed 5 bases, with 8 bases lying between them.

The chain joins TRBV5-1 to TRBJ1-2, with unresolved D. Germline-derived CDR1 and CDR2 are SGHRS and YFSETQ. V gave up 4 bases and J gave up 0 bases, with 13 bases separating them. The CDR3 runs to 15 residues. CDR3 sequence reads: CASSPNSASNYGYTF. For the CDR3, the DNA is TGCGCCAGCAGCCCGAACAGTGCCTCTAACTATGGCTACACCTTC.

The chain has TRBV6-2 or TRBV6-3 and TRBJ2-2; D ambiguous. This CDR3 comprises 15 residues. V lost 2 bases and J 1 base, leaving 8 bases between the germline ends. Germline values: CDR1 MNHEY, CDR2 SVGEGT. DNA for the CDR3: TGTGCCAGCAGTTACCCCACCGGGAACACCGGGGAGCTGTTTTTT. This sequence encodes CASSYPTGNTGELFF.

This clone is classed as medium-sized (0.01 to 0.1%). This sequence joins TRBV15 and TRBJ1-2; TRBD1 matches 9 bases. The germline V gene has CDR1 LNHNV and CDR2 YYDKDF (reference sequence). With 0 bases clipped from V and 8 bases from J, the junction kept 4 bases outside the gene matches. The CDR3 runs to 14 residues. CDR3 amino acids: CATSRDGTGWGYTF. The CDR3 nucleotides are TGTGCCACCAGCAGAGACGGGACAGGGTGGGGCTACACCTTC.

This clone has just a few counts. The chain has TRBV2 and TRBJ1-4; D perhaps matches TRBD1 (5 bases). The CDR3 totals 15 residues. Deletions cut 6 bases from V and 7 bases from J, with 18 bases between. CDR1 is SNHLY, CDR2 FYNNEI, per germline. CDR3 sequence reads: CASSGGGGISEKLFF. CDR3 nucleotides: TGTGCCAGCAGCGGGGGGGGAGGGATAAGTGAAAAACTGTTTTTT.

This clone was detected a few times. The V gene is TRBV30, the J gene TRBJ2-7; 7 bases line up with TRBD2. The CDR3 has 13 residues. Germline V gene data show CDR1 as GTSNPN and CDR2 as SVGIG (reference sequence). With V trimmed by 4 bases and J by 2 bases, 5 bases remained unmatched. As DNA, the CDR3 is TGTGCCTGGACCCCTAGCGGCCCCTACGAGCAGTACTTC. Its translation: CAWTPSGPYEQYF.

In this sample, this clone turned up a few times. V and J are TRBV27 and TRBJ2-1; 10 bases map to TRBD2. Trimming took 7 bases from V and 13 from J; bases not matched to a gene: 13. The CDR3 sequence is 14 residues long. Germline assignment: CDR1 MNHEY and CDR2 SMNVEV (reference sequence). This CDR3 reads CASITAGGYTEQFF. Here the CDR3 DNA reads TGTGCCAGCATTACAGCGGGGGGGTACACTGAACAGTTCTTC.

This clone has a handful of counts. V and J are TRBV5-1 and TRBJ1-2; D is uncertain. Trimming took 0 bases from V and 0 from J, leaving 6 bases between them. Germline V gives CDR1 SGHRS, CDR2 YFSETQ. CDR3 length: 14 residues. The CDR3: CASSLEAANYGYTF. Here the CDR3 DNA reads TGCGCCAGCAGCTTGGAGGCGGCTAACTATGGCTACACCTTC.

By sample fraction, this clone is medium-sized. The chain carries TRBV6-2 or TRBV6-3 and TRBJ2-5; D is undetermined. The CDR3 sequence is 15 residues long. Trimming left V 5 bases short and J 1 base short, with 14 bases between. The germline V gene has CDR1 MNHEY and CDR2 SVGEGT. CDR3: CASSPGSTFQETQYF. The CDR3 DNA follows: TGTGCCAGCAGTCCCGGGTCGACCTTCCAAGAGACCCAGTACTTC.

This clone was observed a handful of times. The chain is built from TRBV9 and TRBJ2-3; 14 nucleotides line up with TRBD2. The V gene's germline CDR1 is SGDLS and CDR2 YYNGEE. Trimming at V came to 4 bases and at J to 7 bases, leaving 11 bases not matched to a gene. The CDR3 covers 17 residues. CDR3 in amino acids: CASSIRSGLAGDNTQYF. The CDR3 nucleotides read TGTGCCAGCAGCATAAGATCGGGACTAGCGGGAGATAATACGCAGTATTTT.

This chain joins TRBV27 and TRBJ1-2; D is unclear. V was clipped by 0 bases and J by 4 bases, with 9 bases between them. The CDR3 runs to 14 residues. Germline-derived CDR1 and CDR2 are MNHEY and SMNVEV (reference sequence). The CDR3 DNA follows: TGTGCCAGCAGTTTATCAGGCATATTCTATGGCTACACCTTC. It translates to CASSLSGIFYGYTF.

This clone was detected a few times. Just one base apart from a much larger clone, this may be a read error. V usage is TRBV6-2 or TRBV6-3 and J usage is TRBJ2-3; TRBD2 is a possible D gene (6 bases). The germline CDR1 and CDR2 sequences are MNHEY and SVGEGT. This CDR3 has 15 amino acids. Trimming shortened V by 6 bases and J by 7 bases, and 20 bases separated the two germline ends. The DNA for the CDR3 is TGTGCCAGCAGACCCGGGAGTAGCGAGACATATACGCAGTATTTT. Residues: CASRPGSSETYTQYF.

The J gene is TRBJ2-1, the V gene TRBV7-9; D unclear. This CDR3 is 12 amino acids long. Germline CDR1 and CDR2: SEHNR and FQNEAQ (reference sequence). V was clipped by 5 bases and J by 4 bases, with 6 bases between them. This chain's CDR3 is CASSPEYNEQFF. Here the CDR3 DNA reads TGTGCCAGCAGCCCAGAGTACAATGAGCAGTTCTTC.

This clone turned up a few times. This sequence joins TRBV5-5 and TRBJ1-2, with D unclear. The length of the CDR3 is 14 residues. In germline, CDR1 is SGHKS, CDR2 YYEKEE (reference sequence). V lost 0 bases, J lost 5 bases, and 11 bases lay in between. CDR3 bases: TGTGCCAGCAGCTTGGAATCGGGGTTTTATGGCTACACCTTC. As protein: CASSLESGFYGYTF. Full variable domain (rest looked up from reference TRBV5-5 and TRBJ1-2): DAGVTQSPTHLIKTRGQQVTLRCSPISGHKSVSWYQQVLGQGPQFIFQYYEKEERGRGNFPDRFSARQFPNYSSELNVNALLLGDSALYLCASSLESGFYGYTFGSGTRLTVV.

This clone came up a few times. The V and J genes are TRBV12-3 or TRBV12-4 and TRBJ2-7, with a possible D match to TRBD2 (5 bases). V shed 4 bases and J shed 0 bases, with 16 bases lying between them. This CDR3 is 16 amino acids long. CDR3 in amino acids: CASSSPWRQDSYEQYF. The CDR3 DNA follows: TGTGCCAGCAGTTCTCCGTGGAGGCAGGACTCCTACGAGCAGTACTTC.

V is TRBV3-1 and J is TRBJ1-1; no reliable D call. CDR1 is LGHDT, CDR2 YNNKEL, per germline (reference sequence). This CDR3 spans 13 amino acids. Trimming stripped 4 bases from V and 6 bases from J, with 12 bases between. The CDR3 sequence is CASSRGIRAEAFF. The CDR3 DNA reads TGTGCCAGCAGCCGGGGTATTCGGGCTGAAGCTTTCTTT.

In this sample, this clone turned up a few times. The chain links TRBV28 to TRBJ1-6; 8 nucleotides align to TRBD1. The V and J ends lost 2 bases and 9 bases, in that order; junction bases with no gene match: 9. Per germline, CDR1 MDHEN and CDR2 SYDVKM. The CDR3 length is 16 residues. The CDR3: CASSLPLGTGRSPLHF. In DNA, the CDR3 is TGTGCCAGCAGTTTACCACTCGGGACAGGACGTTCACCCCTCCACTTT.

The sample holds many counts of this clone. A much larger clone differs by one base, so this may be a read error. The identical CDR3 is also encoded by other nucleotide sequences in the sample. This chain connects TRBV2 to TRBJ2-3, with 7 bases that match TRBD2. The CDR3 contains 16 residues. In germline, CDR1 is SNHLY, CDR2 FYNNEI. Trimming took 5 bases from V and 2 from J; bases not matched to a gene: 10. Here the CDR3 DNA reads TGTGCCAGCAGTAAAGGACTAGTGGGGACCACAGATACGCAGTATTTT. This sequence encodes CASSKGLVGTTDTQYF.

Many counts were recorded for this clone. The chain combines TRBV12-3 or TRBV12-4 with TRBJ1-4; D is possibly TRBD1 (6 bases). V gave up 6 bases and J gave up 3 bases, with 14 bases separating them. This CDR3 contains 15 residues. CDR3 DNA: TGTGCCAGCAGACCCGACGGGGGGCCTAATGAAAAACTGTTTTTT. It specifies CASRPDGGPNEKLFF.

This chain links TRBV6-2 or TRBV6-3 with TRBJ2-7; 12 bases are a match to TRBD1. Germline V lookup: CDR1 MNHEY, CDR2 SVGEGT. The J segment lost 7 bases and the V segment lost 5 bases, leaving 6 bases of the junction unmatched. The CDR3 is 14 residues long. CDR3: CASSGGQGAGEQYF. The CDR3 region has the DNA TGTGCCAGCAGTGGGGGACAGGGGGCGGGAGAGCAGTACTTC.

This clone was detected a few times. The rearrangement links TRBV6-2 or TRBV6-3 to TRBJ1-2; D is perhaps TRBD1 (5 bases). Per germline, CDR1 MNHEY and CDR2 SVGEGT. The CDR3 extends over 15 amino acids. Trimming took 8 bases from V and 1 from J, leaving 17 bases between them. The DNA of the CDR3 is TGTGCCAGCGATTCGACAGCACCACTTAACTATGGCTACACCTTC. This gives the protein CASDSTAPLNYGYTF.

This clone rates as medium-sized (0.01 to 0.1%). The rearrangement uses TRBV10-3 and TRBJ2-6; 7 bases line up with TRBD1. Germline assignment: CDR1 ENHRY and CDR2 SYGVKD. The CDR3 consists of 21 residues. Trimming removed 2 bases from V and 0 bases from J; junction bases left unmatched: 16. CDR3 sequence reads: CAISEREGGRAGYSGANVLTF. The CDR3 nucleotides are TGTGCCATCAGTGAGAGGGAAGGGGGCCGGGCGGGCTACTCTGGGGCCAACGTCCTGACTTTC.

The sample holds a few counts of this clone. The chain joins TRBV5-1 to TRBJ1-3; no clear D. Trimming took 7 bases from V and 3 from J, leaving 11 bases between them. This CDR3 region has 13 residues. Germline values: CDR1 SGHRS, CDR2 YFSETQ. The CDR3 protein is CASSVDYGNTIYF. CDR3 sequence (DNA): TGCGCCAGCTCCGTGGATTATGGAAACACCATATATTTT. Full variable domain (outside the CDR3, taken from reference TRBV5-1 and TRBJ1-3): KAGVTQTPRYLIKTRGQQVTLSCSPISGHRSVSWYQQTPGQGLQFLFEYFSETQRNKGNFPGRFSGRQFSNSRSEMNVSTLELGDSALYLCASSVDYGNTIYFGEGSWLTVV.

This chain links TRBV28 with TRBJ1-3; D remains ambiguous. Germline V gene sequence: CDR1 MDHEN, CDR2 SYDVKM. CDR3 length: 14 residues. Deletions cut 4 bases from V and 0 bases from J, with 7 bases between. CDR3 coding DNA: TGTGCCAGCAGTTCAACAGACTCTGGAAACACCATATATTTT. Translation: CASSSTDSGNTIYF.

This chain uses TRBV6-1 with TRBJ1-1; D not certain. This CDR3 has 15 amino acids. V was trimmed by 1 base and J by 4 bases, leaving 13 bases between them. Germline-derived CDR1 and CDR2 are MNHNS and SASEGT. CDR3 sequence (DNA): TGTGCCAGCAGTGAAGTCACGGACGGAGCCACTGAAGCTTTCTTT. It is translated as CASSEVTDGATEAFF.

This clone is judged medium-sized. The chain carries TRBV7-9 and TRBJ2-7, with D maybe TRBD2 (6 bases). The germline CDR1 and CDR2 sequences are SEHNR and FQNEAQ (reference sequence). CDR3 size: 14 residues. V dropped 1 base and J dropped 4 bases, with 11 bases sitting between them. In nucleotides, the CDR3 is TGTGCCAGCAGCTTAGACGGGAGTGCGTACGAGCAGTACTTC. Its protein product is CASSLDGSAYEQYF.